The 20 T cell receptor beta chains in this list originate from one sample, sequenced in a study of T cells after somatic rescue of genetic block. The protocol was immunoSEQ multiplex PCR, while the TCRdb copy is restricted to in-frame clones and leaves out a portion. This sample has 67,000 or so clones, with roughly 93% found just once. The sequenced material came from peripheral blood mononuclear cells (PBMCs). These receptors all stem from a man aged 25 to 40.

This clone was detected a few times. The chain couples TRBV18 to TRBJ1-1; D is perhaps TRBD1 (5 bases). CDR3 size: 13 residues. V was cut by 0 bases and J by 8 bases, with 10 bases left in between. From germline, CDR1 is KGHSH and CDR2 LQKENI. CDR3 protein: CASSPPGEWEAFF. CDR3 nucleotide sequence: TGTGCCAGCTCACCACCGGGGGAGTGGGAAGCTTTCTTT.

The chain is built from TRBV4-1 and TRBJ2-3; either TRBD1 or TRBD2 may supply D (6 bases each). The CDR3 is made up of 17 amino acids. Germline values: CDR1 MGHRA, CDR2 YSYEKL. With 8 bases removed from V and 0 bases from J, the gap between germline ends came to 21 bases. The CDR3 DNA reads TGCGCCAGCCGACGGGGGCTCCTCCTGGCTAGCACAGATACGCAGTATTTT. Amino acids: CASRRGLLLASTDTQYF.

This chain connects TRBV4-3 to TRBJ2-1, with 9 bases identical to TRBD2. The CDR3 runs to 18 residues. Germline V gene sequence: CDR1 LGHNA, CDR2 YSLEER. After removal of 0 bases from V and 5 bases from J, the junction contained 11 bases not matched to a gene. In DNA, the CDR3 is TGCGCCAGCAGCCAAGAAGCGGTAGCGGGAGCTCCGGACAATGAGCAGTTCTTC. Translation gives CASSQEAVAGAPDNEQFF.

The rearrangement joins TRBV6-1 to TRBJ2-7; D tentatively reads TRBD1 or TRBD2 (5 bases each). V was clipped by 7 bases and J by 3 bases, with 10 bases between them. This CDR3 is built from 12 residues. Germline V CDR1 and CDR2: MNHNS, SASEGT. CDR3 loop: CASTGTVYEQYF. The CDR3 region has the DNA TGTGCCAGCACCGGGACCGTCTACGAGCAGTACTTC.

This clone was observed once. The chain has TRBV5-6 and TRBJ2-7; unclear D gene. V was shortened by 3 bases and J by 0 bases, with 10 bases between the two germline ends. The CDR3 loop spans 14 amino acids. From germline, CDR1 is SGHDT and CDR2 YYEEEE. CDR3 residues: CASSSTRSSYEQYF. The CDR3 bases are TGTGCCAGCAGCTCTACCCGGAGCTCCTACGAGCAGTACTTC.

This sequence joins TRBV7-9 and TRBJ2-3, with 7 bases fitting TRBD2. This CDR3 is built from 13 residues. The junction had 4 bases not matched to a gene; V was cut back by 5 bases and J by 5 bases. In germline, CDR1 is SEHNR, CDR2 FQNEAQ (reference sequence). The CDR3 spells CASSQGLQDTQYF. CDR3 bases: TGTGCCAGCAGCCAGGGACTACAAGATACGCAGTATTTT.

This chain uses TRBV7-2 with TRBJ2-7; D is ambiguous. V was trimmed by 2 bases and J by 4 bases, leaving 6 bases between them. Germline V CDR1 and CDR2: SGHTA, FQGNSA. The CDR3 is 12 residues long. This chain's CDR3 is CASSLSPYEQYF. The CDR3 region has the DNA TGTGCCAGCAGCTTAAGTCCTTACGAGCAGTACTTC.

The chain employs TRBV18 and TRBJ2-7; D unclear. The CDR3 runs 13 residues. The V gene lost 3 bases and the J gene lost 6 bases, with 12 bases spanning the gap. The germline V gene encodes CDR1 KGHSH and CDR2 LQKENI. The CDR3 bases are TGTGCCAGCTCACCCGCGGTGGCCTTCGAGCAGTACTTC. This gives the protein CASSPAVAFEQYF.

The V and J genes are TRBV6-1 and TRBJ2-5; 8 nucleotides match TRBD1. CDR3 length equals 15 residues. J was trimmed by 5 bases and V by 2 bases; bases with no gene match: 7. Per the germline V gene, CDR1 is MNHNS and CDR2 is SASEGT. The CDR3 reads CASSETRGRWETQYF. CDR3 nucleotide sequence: TGTGCCAGCAGTGAAACCAGGGGGCGCTGGGAGACCCAGTACTTC.

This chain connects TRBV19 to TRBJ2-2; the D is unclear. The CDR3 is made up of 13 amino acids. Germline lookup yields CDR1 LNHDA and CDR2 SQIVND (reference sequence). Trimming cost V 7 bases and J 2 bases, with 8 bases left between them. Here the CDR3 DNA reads TGTGCCAGTATCAACAGAAACACCGGGGAGCTGTTTTTT. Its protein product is CASINRNTGELFF.

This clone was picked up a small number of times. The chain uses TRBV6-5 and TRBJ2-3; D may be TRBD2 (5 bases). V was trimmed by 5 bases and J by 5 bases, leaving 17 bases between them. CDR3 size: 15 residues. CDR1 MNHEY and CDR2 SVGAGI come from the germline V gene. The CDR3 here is CASSPGPRRRDTQYF. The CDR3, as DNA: TGTGCCAGCAGTCCCGGGCCCCGGAGGAGAGATACGCAGTATTTT.

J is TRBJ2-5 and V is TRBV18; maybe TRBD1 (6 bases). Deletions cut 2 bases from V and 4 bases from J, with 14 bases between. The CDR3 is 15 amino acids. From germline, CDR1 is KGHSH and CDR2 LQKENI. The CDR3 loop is CASSPGQKGLETQYF. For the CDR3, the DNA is TGTGCCAGCTCACCAGGACAGAAAGGCCTAGAGACCCAGTACTTC.

The CDR3 nucleotides are TGTGCCAGCAGTTTAAGAGGACTAGCGGGAGGAGATACGCAGTATTTT. This encodes CASSLRGLAGGDTQYF. The chain has TRBV27 and TRBJ2-3; 14 bases match TRBD2. The junction had 3 bases not matched to a gene; V was cut back by 2 bases and J by 5 bases. The V gene's germline CDR1 is MNHEY and CDR2 SMNVEV (reference sequence). This CDR3 contains 16 residues.

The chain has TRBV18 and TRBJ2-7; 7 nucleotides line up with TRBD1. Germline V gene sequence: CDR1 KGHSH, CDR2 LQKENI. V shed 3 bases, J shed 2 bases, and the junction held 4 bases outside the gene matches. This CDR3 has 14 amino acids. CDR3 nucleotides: TGTGCCAGCTCACCGCCCGGGACAGCCTACGAGCAGTACTTC. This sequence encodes CASSPPGTAYEQYF.

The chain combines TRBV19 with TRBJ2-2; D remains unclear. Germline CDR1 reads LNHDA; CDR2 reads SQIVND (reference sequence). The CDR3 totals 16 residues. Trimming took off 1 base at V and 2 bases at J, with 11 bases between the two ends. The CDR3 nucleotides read TGTGCCAGTAGTATAGGTGGGGTTATCAACACCGGGGAGCTGTTTTTT. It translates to CASSIGGVINTGELFF.

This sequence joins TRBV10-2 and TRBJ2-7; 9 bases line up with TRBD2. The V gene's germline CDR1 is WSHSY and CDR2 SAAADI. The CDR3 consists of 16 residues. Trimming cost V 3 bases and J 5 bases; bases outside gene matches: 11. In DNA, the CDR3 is TGCGCCAGCAGTGACCCTTTTAGCGGGAGAGGACACGAGCAGTACTTC. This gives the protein CASSDPFSGRGHEQYF.

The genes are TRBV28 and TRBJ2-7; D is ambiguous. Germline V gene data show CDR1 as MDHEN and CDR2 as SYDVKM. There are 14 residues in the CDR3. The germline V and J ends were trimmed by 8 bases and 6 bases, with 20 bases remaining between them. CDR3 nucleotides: TGTGCCAGCGGGGTCCGGGCCCACCAAGCCGAGCAGTACTTC. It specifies CASGVRAHQAEQYF.

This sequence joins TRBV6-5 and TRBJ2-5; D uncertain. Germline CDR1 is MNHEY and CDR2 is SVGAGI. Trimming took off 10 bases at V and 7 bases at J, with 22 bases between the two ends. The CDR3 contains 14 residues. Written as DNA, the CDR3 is TGTGCCACCTCAGTTGGGGTAGCCGGTAGGACCCAGTACTTC. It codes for CATSVGVAGRTQYF.

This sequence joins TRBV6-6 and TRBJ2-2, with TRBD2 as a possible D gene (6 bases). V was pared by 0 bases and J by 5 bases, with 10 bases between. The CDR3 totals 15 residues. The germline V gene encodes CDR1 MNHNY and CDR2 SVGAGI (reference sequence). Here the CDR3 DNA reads TGTGCCAGCAGTTACTCGCCGGGGGTAACCGGGGAGCTGTTTTTT. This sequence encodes CASSYSPGVTGELFF.

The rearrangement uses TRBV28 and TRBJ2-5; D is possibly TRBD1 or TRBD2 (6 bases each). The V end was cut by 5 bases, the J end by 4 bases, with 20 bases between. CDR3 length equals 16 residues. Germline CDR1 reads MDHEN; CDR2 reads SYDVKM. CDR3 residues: CASSIQQGGGRETQYF. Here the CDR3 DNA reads TGTGCCAGCAGTATCCAACAGGGAGGCGGTCGAGAGACCCAGTACTTC.